A single sample is the source of the 11 T cell receptor beta chains below, sequenced in a study of cytomegalovirus exposure and HLA in healthy donors. This PCR relied on a set of 60 Vbeta primers and 13 Jbeta primers. Some clones are missing from TCRdb's copy, which holds only in-frame ones; the method was immunoSEQ multiplex PCR. The sample includes under 150,000 clones, 80% seen only once; the top ten take more than 3%. Material: PBMCs. The source is a male donor in good health and CMV-seronegative.

A word on this clone: One end of the junction is discordant with germline, which a read error may explain. Other DNA sequences in this sample translate to the same CDR3. The chain couples TRBV27 to TRBJ1-1, with 7 nucleotides matching TRBD1. Germline V gene sequence: CDR1 MNHEY, CDR2 SMNVEV (reference sequence). This CDR3 is 16 amino acids long. DNA of the CDR3: TGTGCCAGCAGTCTACACCGGGACAGAAGGGGGACTGAAGCCTTCTTT. This encodes CASSLHRDRRGTEAFF.

The genes are TRBV28 and TRBJ1-2, with TRBD1 matching 9 bases. Germline V lookup: CDR1 MDHEN, CDR2 SYDVKM. V shed 1 base, J shed 4 bases, and the junction held 4 bases outside the gene matches. The CDR3 contains 15 residues. CDR3 protein: CASSLYLTGGYGYTF. The CDR3 DNA reads as TGTGCCAGCAGTTTATACCTGACAGGGGGCTATGGCTACACCTTC.

This clone occurred a few times. The chain employs TRBV5-1 and TRBJ1-4, with D perhaps TRBD1 (5 bases). Germline V gives CDR1 SGHRS, CDR2 YFSETQ. CDR3 length: 14 amino acids. The V and J ends lost 2 bases and 8 bases respectively, with 13 bases between them. CDR3 sequence reads: CASSFGTGGEKLFF. CDR3 sequence (DNA): TGCGCCAGCAGCTTTGGAACAGGAGGGGAAAAACTGTTTTTT.

The V and J genes are TRBV5-4 and TRBJ2-1, with D perhaps matching TRBD1 (6 bases). The germline CDR1 and CDR2 sequences are SGHNT and YYREEE (reference sequence). This CDR3 comprises 17 residues. The V and J ends lost 4 bases and 1 base respectively, with 18 bases between them. Written as DNA, the CDR3 is TGTGCCAGCAGCCCGTCCTTGGGGGCCCGTTCCTACAATGAGCAGTTCTTC. The encoded protein is CASSPSLGARSYNEQFF.

V and J are TRBV19 and TRBJ2-1; TRBD1 might be the D (6 bases). The CDR3 has 17 residues. Germline V lookup: CDR1 LNHDA, CDR2 SQIVND (reference sequence). V lost 4 bases to trimming and J lost 4 bases, with 20 bases between them. The CDR3 DNA sequence: TGTGCCAGTAGTACCCCCCCGGACAGTCTCCTGTACAATGAGCAGTTCTTC. Amino acid sequence: CASSTPPDSLLYNEQFF.

The chain combines TRBV7-9 with TRBJ2-7; TRBD2 might be the D (6 bases). V lost 5 bases to trimming and J lost 2 bases, with 16 bases between them. Germline V lookup: CDR1 SEHNR, CDR2 FQNEAQ (reference sequence). The CDR3 covers 15 residues. For the CDR3, the DNA is TGTGCCAGCAGCCTCGGCGGGACGGGGGCCTACGAGCAGTACTTC. Translation: CASSLGGTGAYEQYF.

The chain combines TRBV5-5 with TRBJ2-7; TRBD1 matches at 8 bases. The V gene's germline CDR1 is SGHKS and CDR2 YYEKEE (reference sequence). The CDR3 is made up of 15 amino acids. V was clipped by 0 bases and J by 5 bases; unmatched bases: 7. Here the CDR3 reads CASSLVNRGDHEQYF. The DNA for the CDR3 is TGTGCCAGCAGCTTGGTAAACAGGGGGGACCACGAGCAGTACTTC.

The chain couples TRBV13 to TRBJ1-1, with D maybe TRBD1 (6 bases). The germline gives CDR1 PRHDT, CDR2 FYEKMQ (reference sequence). The CDR3 has 15 amino acids. V was clipped by 3 bases and J by 4 bases, with 15 bases between them. The CDR3 here is CASSFWGKGGTEAFF. The CDR3 coding sequence is TGTGCCAGCAGCTTCTGGGGGAAAGGGGGCACTGAAGCTTTCTTT.

The rearrangement uses TRBV27 and TRBJ2-5, with a weak D call TRBD2 (7 bases). This CDR3 has 14 residues. Trimming took off 6 bases at V and 7 bases at J, with 18 bases between the two ends. Germline V gives CDR1 MNHEY, CDR2 SMNVEV (reference sequence). The CDR3 DNA reads as TGTGCCAGCAGCCCAATCGCGGGGGCCCGGACCCAGTACTTC. Translated: CASSPIAGARTQYF.

V and J are TRBV30 and TRBJ2-1, with D possibly TRBD2 on 5 matching bases. Looked up from germline, CDR1 is GTSNPN and CDR2 is SVGIG (reference sequence). The CDR3 is made up of 13 amino acids. Between the trimmed V and J ends, which lost 2 bases and 7 bases, there was a span of 12 bases. CDR3 nucleotides: TGTGCCTGGAGTTGGCTAGCTGAGAATGAGCAGTTCTTC. Translated, it gives CAWSWLAENEQFF.

This chain joins TRBV27 and TRBJ2-7; tentatively, D is TRBD1 (6 bases). This CDR3 comprises 14 residues. The germline V and J ends were trimmed by 3 bases and 5 bases, with 14 bases remaining between them. CDR1 and CDR2 (germline): MNHEY, SMNVEV (reference sequence). The CDR3: CASSFTGTQDEQYF. In DNA form, the CDR3 reads TGTGCCAGCAGTTTCACCGGGACACAGGACGAGCAGTACTTC.